The T cell receptor beta chain described here comes from a study of OX40 agonist ivuxolimab in advanced cancers. Concerning the study at large: Ivuxolimab was a fully human IgG2 agonistic monoclonal antibody targeting the costimulatory receptor OX40 (CD134). Intravenous ivuxolimab was administered to patients every 2 weeks at six dose levels: 0.01, 0.1, 0.3, 1.5, 3 and 10 mg/kg. Of the 50 to 55 patients in dose escalation, about 20 had hepatocellular carcinoma, some 15 had melanoma, 9 had renal cell carcinoma and 9 had head and neck cancer. In the dose-escalation cohort, 82.7% of patients were male, and the mean age was roughly 60 years, with a range of roughly 20 to 85. Prior anti-PD-1, anti-PD-L1 or anti-CTLA-4 therapy was permitted, and 40% to 50% of dose-escalation patients had received checkpoint inhibitors. Partial responses occurred in three dose-escalation patients: two with cutaneous melanoma and one with hepatocellular carcinoma. Peripheral TCRbeta sequencing aimed to test whether ivuxolimab altered TCR sequence diversity and caused clonal T-cell expansion. The monotherapy dose-escalation portion (N of about 52 patients) of the phase I ivuxolimab trial is reported in the paper. On the study overall, not on this receptor specifically: Low levels of normalized T-cell clonal expansion were also seen in some patients who did not respond. On average, CD8+ T cells showed more expanded clones than CD4+ T cells after ivuxolimab. In partial responders in the 0.1-3.0 mg/kg groups, normalized peripheral clonal expansion was found to be among the lowest, especially among CD8+ T cells. At doses of 0.1 to 3.0 mg/kg, clonal expansion of both CD4+ and CD8+ blood T cells was observed from baseline to week 6. The antigen specificity of the peripheral T cells that underwent clonal expansion was not determined.

Patients with autoimmune disease history or receiving systemic immunosuppression were excluded from the trial. Peripheral blood for TCR sequencing was drawn from every dose cohort at baseline, at cycle 4 day 1 and at cycle 7 day 1. Samples were obtained from an open-label, multicenter, first-in-human phase I dose-escalation trial of ivuxolimab. The trial enrolled adults with locally advanced or metastatic head and neck squamous cell, hepatocellular, melanoma or renal cell carcinoma. Before TCR sequencing, CD4+ and CD8+ T cells were separately sorted from peripheral blood. The CDR3 runs 14 amino acids, cysteine and phenylalanine included. The kept DNA is CDR3 alone, 42 bases in frame from the first base. The germline V gene (reference sequence) supplies CDR1 MNHNY and CDR2 SVGAGI. Germline trimming amounts to 7 bases on V and 10 bases on J, with 12 as the count of junction bases outside the gene matches.

To sequence the TCRbeta CDR3 region, genomic DNA was isolated from the sorted cells. The immunoSEQ Assay was used for sequencing of TCRbeta CDR3 regions. Held by TCRdb, this immuneACCESS table contains in-frame sequences only and omits some clones. Under half of the omission traces to an unresolved V gene where checked; the cause of the rest is unknown. This sample is represented by some 68,000 clones; more than 75% of them were singletons. In total, the top ten clones hold roughly 4.2% of the sample. As regards this clone: The specificity of this receptor is unknown. No qualities accompany the bases; no much larger clone lies one base away.

This sequence uses TRBV6-6 and TRBJ1-4; a stretch of 7 junction bases matches TRBD1. Sequences were derived from CD4+ or CD8+ T cells sorted from blood, sampled in a trial of the OX40 agonist ivuxolimab. The clonotype originates from an adult with an advanced solid tumor such as melanoma, head and neck, liver or kidney cancer. The nucleotides read TGTGCCAGCATACTAGACAGGGCTTGGGGAAAACTGTTTTTT. It is translated as CASILDRAWGKLFF.